Presented here are 14 T cell receptor beta chains from one specimen sequenced in a study of TIL therapy for anti-PD-1-resistant metastatic lung cancer. The sample's time point: pre-treatment sample, taken before nivolumab and TIL therapy. Sequencing used immunoSEQ v3. The protocol was immunoSEQ multiplex PCR, while the TCRdb copy is restricted to in-frame clones and leaves out a portion. The sample includes 54,000 or so clones, around 87% seen only once; the top ten take 2.5% to 3%. Sequenced material: blood, taken at baseline. The receptors shown here come from a person aged 25-79 years with non-small cell lung cancer.

The chain has TRBV19 and TRBJ2-7; D gene uncertain. This CDR3 is built from 16 residues. Germline V lookup: CDR1 LNHDA, CDR2 SQIVND (reference sequence). The V and J ends lost 3 bases and 0 bases respectively, with 15 bases between them. CDR3 amino acids: CASSIVVTSSSYEQYF. The CDR3 nucleotides read TGTGCCAGTAGTATTGTTGTGACATCAAGCTCCTACGAGCAGTACTTC.

This clone was recorded a few times. The chain joins TRBV5-1 to TRBJ1-6; 7 bases are a match to TRBD1. Germline V gene sequence: CDR1 SGHRS, CDR2 YFSETQ. The V and J ends lost 5 bases and 8 bases, in that order; junction bases with no gene match: 7. The CDR3 has 14 amino acids. CDR3 sequence reads: CASRFQGDDSPLHF. In nucleotides, the CDR3 is TGCGCCAGCAGGTTTCAGGGGGACGATTCACCCCTCCACTTT.

The chain employs TRBV27 and TRBJ2-1; D possibly corresponds to TRBD1 (6 bases). CDR3 length equals 16 residues. V gave up 3 bases and J gave up 4 bases, with 16 bases separating them. In germline, CDR1 is MNHEY, CDR2 SMNVEV (reference sequence). As DNA, the CDR3 is TGTGCCAGCAGTTTGATACCCTTGGACAGTTACAATGAGCAGTTCTTC. This gives the protein CASSLIPLDSYNEQFF.

This sequence joins TRBV6-1 and TRBJ1-5; D not resolved. This CDR3 has 13 residues. CDR1 is MNHNS and CDR2 is SASEGT in the germline V gene. The germline V and J ends were trimmed by 2 bases and 4 bases, with 6 bases remaining between them. This CDR3 is CASSETVNQPQHF. The CDR3 coding sequence is TGTGCCAGCAGTGAAACCGTTAATCAGCCCCAGCATTTT.

The V gene is TRBV27, the J gene TRBJ2-1; D is perhaps TRBD1 (6 bases). Trimming stripped 4 bases from V and 6 bases from J, with 19 bases between. The CDR3 is made up of 16 amino acids. CDR1 is MNHEY and CDR2 is SMNVEV in the germline V gene (reference sequence). CDR3 DNA sequence: TGTGCCAGCAGTTCCTTCAGGGGCCAAGATTTCAATGAGCAGTTCTTC. Amino acids: CASSSFRGQDFNEQFF.

The V call is TRBV6-6, the J call TRBJ2-3; TRBD2 matches at 10 bases. Germline V CDR1 and CDR2: MNHNY, SVGAGI (reference sequence). Trimming cost V 6 bases and J 4 bases; bases outside gene matches: 1. CDR3 length: 13 amino acids. The CDR3 sequence is CASSLAGADTQYF. The CDR3 coding sequence is TGTGCCAGCAGCCTAGCGGGGGCAGATACGCAGTATTTT.

The V call is TRBV10-3, the J call TRBJ1-2, with no clear D. Looked up from germline, CDR1 is ENHRY and CDR2 is SYGVKD. Trimming removed 5 bases from V and 6 bases from J, with 7 bases in between. This CDR3 has 11 residues. CDR3 loop: CAISRGNGYTF. CDR3 sequence (DNA): TGTGCCATCAGTAGAGGCAATGGCTACACCTTC.

The rearrangement uses TRBV7-9 and TRBJ2-1; weak D call: TRBD2 (6 bases). Germline V gene sequence: CDR1 SEHNR, CDR2 FQNEAQ (reference sequence). The V end lost 8 bases, the J end lost 7 bases, and 9 bases lay between the germline ends. The CDR3 contains 11 residues. The CDR3 is CASGRTNEQFF. The DNA for the CDR3 is TGTGCCAGCGGGAGGACGAATGAGCAGTTCTTC.

V and J are TRBV7-9 and TRBJ1-1; D possibly corresponds to TRBD1 (5 bases). V was cut by 5 bases and J by 1 base, with 11 bases left in between. The CDR3 has 14 amino acids. Germline V gene lookup returns CDR1 SEHNR and CDR2 FQNEAQ (reference sequence). The CDR3 coding sequence is TGTGCCAGCAGCCCTACAGGTGGGAACACTGAAGCTTTCTTT. This translates into CASSPTGGNTEAFF.

This rearrangement joins TRBV10-3 to TRBJ2-7, with 11 bases fitting TRBD1. The V gene's germline CDR1 is ENHRY and CDR2 SYGVKD. Trimming cost V 7 bases and J 3 bases; bases outside gene matches: 5. The CDR3 runs to 14 residues. This CDR3 is CAITPGTGGYEQYF. The CDR3 DNA sequence: TGTGCCATCACCCCCGGGACAGGGGGCTACGAGCAGTACTTC.

CDR3 nucleotides: TGTGCCACCGGACAGGGTTCCTACAATGAGCAGTTCTTC. It yields the protein CATGQGSYNEQFF. The chain uses TRBV10-3 and TRBJ2-1; TRBD1 matches 8 bases. Germline V gene data show CDR1 as ENHRY and CDR2 as SYGVKD. Germline trimming cut 10 bases from V and 1 base from J; bases unmatched to any gene: 3. The CDR3 spans 13 residues.

This clone came up once. The chain joins TRBV9 to TRBJ2-5, with D maybe TRBD2 (6 bases). The length of the CDR3 is 15 residues. Germline lookup yields CDR1 SGDLS and CDR2 YYNGEE. The V end was cut by 1 base, the J end by 5 bases, with 15 bases between. The DNA for the CDR3 is TGTGCCAGCAGCGTATCGGGGGTAAAGGGGGAGACCCAGTACTTC. It is translated as CASSVSGVKGETQYF.

This chain joins TRBV15 and TRBJ2-7, with D tentatively TRBD1 (6 bases). The V gene's germline CDR1 is LNHNV and CDR2 YYDKDF (reference sequence). The CDR3 loop spans 15 amino acids. The V end was cut by 5 bases, the J end by 5 bases, with 19 bases between. The CDR3 loop is CATSAQGTGNNEQYF. The CDR3 nucleotides read TGTGCCACCAGCGCCCAGGGGACGGGGAACAACGAGCAGTACTTC.

This chain joins TRBV4-1 and TRBJ1-1, with D uncertain. This CDR3 has 13 residues. Germline loops: CDR1 MGHRA, CDR2 YSYEKL. Trimming left V 0 bases short and J 4 bases short, with 6 bases between. CDR3 in DNA: TGCGCCAGCAGCCAAGATTTTGGCACTGAAGCTTTCTTT. Translating it yields CASSQDFGTEAFF.